This is a list of T cell receptor beta chains from one sample in a study of cytomegalovirus exposure and HLA in healthy donors. Data came from immunoSEQ multiplex PCR; TCRdb stores just in-frame clones and leaves some out. The sample yields under 150,000 clones, around 85% seen once. The sequenced sample was PBMCs. The receptors here all came from a boy between 10 and 17 years old in good health and CMV-seronegative. The CDR3 runs from the conserved cysteine through the conserved F or W. A D gene is named only where the DNA matches it firmly. The size field is filled for only some rows; it gives once, few, many or a size class.

>NA|once|TRBJ1-5|TRBV27
TGTGCCAGCAGTTTATCGGAGGGTTATCAGCCCCAGCATTTT
CASSLSEGYQPQHF
>TRBD2|NA|TRBJ2-5|TRBV2
TGTGCCAGCAGACCTCAGTCGGTCCCGGGGGGCCAGTACTTC
CASRPQSVPGGQYF
>NA|NA|TRBJ1-1|TRBV6-5
TGTGCCAGCAAGGACAGTTGGACTGAAGCTTTCTTT
CASKDSWTEAFF
>TRBD2|NA|TRBJ2-1|TRBV9
TGTGCCAGCAGCGTAGGGCGGGAGGGCCCAGTCAATGAGCAGTTCTTC
CASSVGREGPVNEQFF
>NA|NA|TRBJ1-5|TRBV6-1
TGTGCCAGCAGTGAAGCGGGAGGGGCTAGCAATCAGCCCCAGCATTTT
CASSEAGGASNQPQHF
>TRBD2|NA|TRBJ2-3|TRBV7-2
TGTGCCAGCAGCCCCCCGGGGGGGCCCCCAGATACGCAGTATTTT
CASSPPGGPPDTQYF
>TRBD1|NA|TRBJ1-6|TRBV2
TGTGCCAGCAGTGAGCGGGACAGGAGCTCCTATAATTCACCCCTCCACTTT
CASSERDRSSYNSPLHF
>TRBD2|NA|TRBJ2-7|TRBV14
TGTGCCAGCAGCCAAGGAGCCGGGACTAGTATCGACGAGCAGTACTTC
CASSQGAGTSIDEQYF
>NA|NA|TRBJ1-2|TRBV9
TGTGCCAGCAGCGGATCGACAGTGATTAACTATGGCTACACCTTC
CASSGSTVINYGYTF
>TRBD2|NA|TRBJ2-3|TRBV2
TGTGCCAGCAGTTCTAGCGGGGGGACCACAGATACGCAGTATTTT
CASSSSGGTTDTQYF
>NA|few|TRBJ2-7|TRBV5-4
TGTGCCAGCAGCTTGGGTAGTAGCGAGAACTACGAGCAGTACTTC
CASSLGSSENYEQYF
>TRBD1|NA|TRBJ2-5|TRBV5-4
TGTGCCAGCAGCTTGGGGACAGGGGGACTCCAAGAGACCCAGTACTTC
CASSLGTGGLQETQYF
>TRBD1|NA|TRBJ1-5|TRBV4-2
TGTGCCAGCAGCCAAGAAAAGGGGGCTCAGCCCCAGCATTTT
CASSQEKGAQPQHF
>TRBD1|NA|TRBJ1-5|TRBV19
TGTGCCAGTAGTCGACAGGGCGATAGCAATCAGCCCCAGCATTTT
CASSRQGDSNQPQHF
>NA|NA|TRBJ2-2|TRBV9
TGTGCCAGCAGCGTAGTGAGAGGGGAGCTGTTTTTT
CASSVVRGELFF
>TRBD2|NA|TRBJ2-7|TRBV5-4
TGTGCCAGCAGCTCTGGGACTAGCAATTACGAGCAGTACTTC
CASSSGTSNYEQYF
>NA|NA|TRBJ2-3|TRBV27
TGTGCCAGCAGTTTAATCGGGGATACGCAGTATTTT
CASSLIGDTQYF
>NA|NA|TRBJ2-1|TRBV18
TGTGCCAGCTCACCAAATCGCGGTAGGGAGCAGTTCTTC
CASSPNRGREQFF
>TRBD2|once|TRBJ2-3|TRBV6-4
TGTGCCAGCAGTGTAAGGACTAGCGGGGCAGATACGCAGTATTTT
CASSVRTSGADTQYF
>NA|NA|TRBJ1-5|TRBV6-1
TGTGCCAGCAGCGCCTCCTGGGGGCTACAGCCCCAGCATTTT
CASSASWGLQPQHF
>NA|few|TRBJ1-1|TRBV19
TGTGCCAGTAGTATCCCAGGCTTAGATGTCTTT
CASSIPGLDVF
>NA|NA|TRBJ2-5|TRBV30
TGTGCCTGGGGGCGGGGAGGTCCAGAGACCCAGTACTTC
CAWGRGGPETQYF
>TRBD1|once|TRBJ2-7|TRBV7-9
TGTGCCAGCAGCTTAGCGACAGGGAAGAGCTACGAGCAGTACTTC
CASSLATGKSYEQYF
>TRBD1|once|TRBJ1-4|TRBV4-3
TGCGCCAGCAGCCAGCTGACAGGGTTCGATGAAAAACTGTTTTTT
CASSQLTGFDEKLFF
>NA|NA|TRBJ2-6|TRBV27
TGTGCCAGCAGTTTGAGGGTGCTTGGAGATCTTGGGGCCAACGTCCTGACTTTC
CASSLRVLGDLGANVLTF
>NA|NA|TRBJ1-1|TRBV27
TGTGCCAGCAGTAAACAGGGAGGGGGCACTGAAGCTTTCTTT
CASSKQGGGTEAFF
>NA|NA|TRBJ1-2|TRBV4-3
TGCGCCAGCAGCCAAGGGGCGGGAACAGGTCCTAACTATGGCTACACCTTC
CASSQGAGTGPNYGYTF
>NA|NA|TRBJ1-2|TRBV5-1
TGCGCCAGCAGCTTGGGCCAGGGGAGCTATGGCTACACCTTC
CASSLGQGSYGYTF
>TRBD2|NA|TRBJ2-7|TRBV7-9
TGTGCCAGCAGCTCTAGCGGGGGGGCAGGAGAGCAGTACTTC
CASSSSGGAGEQYF
>NA|NA|TRBJ2-1|TRBV14
TGTGCCAGCAGCCTTAGCTCCTACAATGAGCAGTTCTTC
CASSLSSYNEQFF
>NA|NA|TRBJ2-7|TRBV5-4
TGTGCCAGCAGCTCCGACAGATCCTACGAGCAGTACTTC
CASSSDRSYEQYF
>TRBD1|NA|TRBJ1-1|TRBV9
TGTGCCAGCAGCCCGCGACAGGGGGCAGGGACTGAAGCTTTCTTT
CASSPRQGAGTEAFF
>NA|NA|TRBJ2-7|TRBV14
TGTGCCAGCAGCCAAGCCCCCTCGGGGAACTATGCCTACGAGCAGTACTTC
CASSQAPSGNYAYEQYF
>NA|NA|TRBJ1-2|TRBV6-1
TGTGCCAGCAGTGGAGGGGGACCCCCAAATGGCTACACCTTC
CASSGGGPPNGYTF
>NA|NA|TRBJ2-7|TRBV10-3
TGTGCCACCGAGTCAGGGGGGAGCTCCTACGAGCAGTACTTC
CATESGGSSYEQYF
>NA|NA|TRBJ1-2|TRBV6-6
TGTGCCAGCGGAGAGCAACCTAACTATGGCTACACCTTC
CASGEQPNYGYTF
>TRBD1|NA|TRBJ2-5|TRBV9
TGTGCCAGCGGGACAGGGACCCAAGAGACCCAGTACTTC
CASGTGTQETQYF
>NA|NA|TRBJ2-5|TRBV10-3
TGTGCCATCAGTGAAGCCCAAGAGACCCAGTACTTC
CAISEAQETQYF
>TRBD1|few|TRBJ1-2|TRBV10-3
TGTGCCATCAGTGAGTCGGGACAGGGGGATCGTGGCTACACCTTC
CAISESGQGDRGYTF
>NA|NA|TRBJ2-2|TRBV27
TGTGCCAGCAGAATAAGGGGGAAAAACACCGGGGAGCTGTTTTTT
CASRIRGKNTGELFF
>TRBD1|NA|TRBJ1-1|TRBV6-6
TGTGCCAGCCTGGGACAGCCGAACACTGAAGCTTTCTTT
CASLGQPNTEAFF
>TRBD1|NA|TRBJ2-7|TRBV7-2
TGTGCCAGCAGCTCTAGACAGGGACAGGGTCGAGTCTACGAGCAGTACTTC
CASSSRQGQGRVYEQYF
>NA|NA|TRBJ1-2|TRBV5-6
TGTGCCAGCAGCTTGGCCGGGAAGGAGGGCTACACCTTC
CASSLAGKEGYTF
>TRBD1|NA|TRBJ1-2|TRBV7-2
TGTGCCAGCAGGCAGACAGGGATGGGCTACACCTTC
CASRQTGMGYTF
>NA|once|TRBJ1-2|TRBV7-2
TGTGCCAGCAGCTGGACAGACAGCTATGGCTACACCTTC
CASSWTDSYGYTF
>NA|NA|TRBJ1-4|TRBV19
TGTGCCAGTAGTATACCGCCTCGATGGCCGATCGCTTTT
CASSIPPRWPIAF
>NA|few|TRBJ1-1|TRBV7-8
TGTGCCAGCAGCCGACTGAGTGGTAGCACTGAAGCTTTCTTT
CASSRLSGSTEAFF
>NA|NA|TRBJ1-2|TRBV14
TGTGCCAGCAGCCAGGACACCGGACAGATGAATGGCTACACCTTC
CASSQDTGQMNGYTF
>NA|NA|TRBJ2-2|TRBV6-5
TGTGCCAGCAGTTACTATGGAGATCTCACCGGGGAGCTGTTTTTT
CASSYYGDLTGELFF
>NA|NA|TRBJ1-3|TRBV4-3
TGCGCCAGCAGCCAGGCCTCTGGAAACACCATATATTTT
CASSQASGNTIYF
>TRBD1|once|TRBJ1-1|TRBV7-9
TGTTCCAGCAGCTTATTAGGCAGGGGGCAGGGGGACACTGAAGCTTTCTTT
CSSSLLGRGQGDTEAFF
>TRBD1|NA|TRBJ1-5|TRBV4-1
TGCGCCAGCAGCCAAGAACAACAGGGGAATCAGCCCCAGCATTTT
CASSQEQQGNQPQHF
>TRBD1|NA|TRBJ1-2|TRBV6-6
TGTGCCAGCAGCCCACTAACAGGGGCAAATGGCTACACCTTC
CASSPLTGANGYTF
>NA|NA|TRBJ2-7|TRBV19
TGTGCCAGTAGTATAGACTCGTGGAGCTCCTACGAGCAGTACTTC
CASSIDSWSSYEQYF
>NA|NA|TRBJ1-2|TRBV5-4
TGTGCCAGCAGCTTGGTTTCAGGGGCCTATGGCTACACCTTC
CASSLVSGAYGYTF
>TRBD1|NA|TRBJ2-1|TRBV7-9
TGTGCCAGCAGCTTATTCCCTGGACGCAGGGGGTCCAATGAGCAGTTCTTC
CASSLFPGRRGSNEQFF
>TRBD1|NA|TRBJ1-1|TRBV9
TGTGCCAGCAGCGTTGTACAGGGGTGGGGCACTGAAGCTTTCTTT
CASSVVQGWGTEAFF
>NA|NA|TRBJ2-7|TRBV27
TGTGCCAGCAGTCAGGGTTCCTACGAGCAGTACTTC
CASSQGSYEQYF